The rows below give T cell receptor beta chains drawn from one sample of a study of control samples from healthy donors and cancer patients. Libraries were prepared by immunoSEQ multiplex PCR; TCRdb keeps only in-frame clonotypes and omits some of them. The sample includes 45,000 to 55,000 clones, 85% to 95% of them seen just once. Source material: blood. The source is a young man in good health. CDR3s leave out the opening cysteine and the closing phenylalanine or tryptophan. Some rows mark clone size as missing; the rest say once, few, many or name a class of expanded clone.

v_call: TRBV4-1
j_call: TRBJ2-1
clone_size: .
cdr3_aa: ASSQWGGHNEQF

v_call: TRBV30
j_call: TRBJ1-1
clone_size: .
cdr3_aa: AWGTGFEAF

v_call: TRBV19
j_call: TRBJ1-2
clone_size: .
cdr3_aa: ASSSSHLYT

v_call: TRBV2
j_call: TRBJ2-1
clone_size: .
cdr3_aa: AILTGTSLGNEQF

v_call: TRBV14
j_call: TRBJ2-7
clone_size: .
cdr3_aa: ASSERGRLPDEQY

v_call: TRBV23-1
j_call: TRBJ1-1
clone_size: .
cdr3_aa: ASSQSWTGTRSTEAF

v_call: TRBV27
j_call: TRBJ1-5
clone_size: .
cdr3_aa: ASSRRQASGPQH

v_call: TRBV19
j_call: TRBJ2-1
clone_size: .
cdr3_aa: ASSIHIPVAGSYNEQF

v_call: TRBV5-4
j_call: TRBJ2-3
clone_size: .
cdr3_aa: ASSAKKTGTDTQY

v_call: TRBV28
j_call: TRBJ2-1
clone_size: .
cdr3_aa: ASSPFASGVYNEQF

v_call: TRBV19
j_call: TRBJ2-2
clone_size: .
cdr3_aa: ASSRGRGGELF

v_call: TRBV15
j_call: TRBJ2-2
clone_size: .
cdr3_aa: ATSRDNGRARGGELF

v_call: TRBV5-1
j_call: TRBJ2-7
clone_size: .
cdr3_aa: ASSLVSGAGPYEQY

v_call: TRBV5-1
j_call: TRBJ2-7
clone_size: .
cdr3_aa: ASSYGHESSYEQY

v_call: TRBV14
j_call: TRBJ2-7
clone_size: .
cdr3_aa: ASSSRPRQEQY

v_call: TRBV5-1
j_call: TRBJ1-4
clone_size: once
cdr3_aa: ASSLESPGAEKLF

v_call: TRBV4-1
j_call: TRBJ1-1
clone_size: .
cdr3_aa: ASNQGVSGDTEAF

v_call: TRBV9
j_call: TRBJ2-7
clone_size: .
cdr3_aa: ASSVDGRSGSTYEQY

v_call: TRBV5-8
j_call: TRBJ2-3
clone_size: .
cdr3_aa: ASRDGWGPTDTQY

v_call: TRBV28
j_call: TRBJ1-6
clone_size: .
cdr3_aa: ASSSPEDISYNSPLH

v_call: TRBV7-2
j_call: TRBJ1-5
clone_size: .
cdr3_aa: ASSLPSRVPGNQPQH

v_call: TRBV7-8
j_call: TRBJ1-3
clone_size: .
cdr3_aa: ASSPRTISGNTIY

v_call: TRBV19
j_call: TRBJ1-6
clone_size: .
cdr3_aa: ASSLGQNNSPLH

v_call: TRBV14
j_call: TRBJ1-2
clone_size: .
cdr3_aa: ASSQGAGRLYGYT

v_call: TRBV6-1
j_call: TRBJ2-7
clone_size: .
cdr3_aa: ASTGSRTYEQY

v_call: TRBV28
j_call: TRBJ2-7
clone_size: .
cdr3_aa: ASSPPTRSYEQY

v_call: TRBV6-6
j_call: TRBJ1-1
clone_size: once
cdr3_aa: ASSNGNTEAF

v_call: TRBV6-5
j_call: TRBJ1-1
clone_size: .
cdr3_aa: ASRLELNTEAF

v_call: TRBV9
j_call: TRBJ1-1
clone_size: .
cdr3_aa: ASSVAWGDTEAF

v_call: TRBV14
j_call: TRBJ2-1
clone_size: .
cdr3_aa: ASSQRPGLAGAREQF

v_call: TRBV9
j_call: TRBJ2-3
clone_size: .
cdr3_aa: ASSVEAGTITDTQY

v_call: TRBV21-1
j_call: TRBJ1-5
clone_size: .
cdr3_aa: ASSKGLLLNQPQH

v_call: TRBV5-1
j_call: TRBJ2-5
clone_size: .
cdr3_aa: ASSLPAYRTQY

v_call: TRBV9
j_call: TRBJ2-7
clone_size: .
cdr3_aa: ASSPSSGRARYEQY

v_call: TRBV29-1
j_call: TRBJ1-3
clone_size: .
cdr3_aa: SVEVGTGGNTIY

v_call: TRBV3-1/TRBV3-2
j_call: TRBJ1-3
clone_size: .
cdr3_aa: ASSQGGVGNTIY

v_call: TRBV30
j_call: TRBJ1-6
clone_size: .
cdr3_aa: AWSVPDRHSPLH

v_call: TRBV11-2
j_call: TRBJ2-7
clone_size: .
cdr3_aa: ASSSPGQGGYEQY

v_call: TRBV28
j_call: TRBJ2-3
clone_size: .
cdr3_aa: ASSLHRTGGVTDTQY

v_call: TRBV10-3
j_call: TRBJ1-6
clone_size: .
cdr3_aa: AISDLVGSPLH

v_call: TRBV10-1
j_call: TRBJ2-1
clone_size: .
cdr3_aa: ASSATSGRPYNEQF

v_call: TRBV6-6
j_call: TRBJ2-3
clone_size: once
cdr3_aa: ASSYPSGKSTDTQY